Listed here are 13 T cell receptor beta chains from one sample, sequenced in a study of blood T cell repertoires in COVID-19. Using immunoSEQ multiplex PCR, the repertoire was profiled, and TCRdb retains in-frame clones only, with some absent. The sample lists more than 200,000 clones, around four fifths occurring once. The sample consisted of peripheral blood. All receptors come from a woman between 40 and 55 years old with active or convalescent COVID-19.

The chain is built from TRBV11-1 and TRBJ1-1, with no clear D. Trimming took 5 bases from V and 5 from J, leaving 18 bases between them. The germline CDR1 and CDR2 sequences are SGHAT and FQDESV (reference sequence). This CDR3 region has 15 residues. CDR3: CASSAGPFPQTEAFF. The CDR3 coding sequence is TGTGCCAGCAGCGCAGGCCCTTTTCCTCAGACTGAAGCTTTCTTT.

V is TRBV5-1 and J is TRBJ2-4; 8 nucleotides match TRBD1. Trimming took 7 bases from V and 9 from J; bases not matched to a gene: 3. The CDR3 has 11 residues. Germline lookup yields CDR1 SGHRS and CDR2 YFSETQ. The CDR3 protein is CASRGQGIQYF. CDR3 sequence (DNA): TGCGCCAGCCGCGGACAGGGCATTCAGTACTTC.

CDR3 nucleotide sequence: TGTGCCAGCAGCTTTTCCACAGGGGGCGCAACAGATACGCAGTATTTT. Amino acids: CASSFSTGGATDTQYF. The chain recombines TRBV7-6 with TRBJ2-3, with 9 bases that match TRBD1. This CDR3 has 16 amino acids. The germline CDR1 and CDR2 sequences are SGHVS and FNYEAQ. With V trimmed by 3 bases and J by 3 bases, 7 bases remained unmatched. The whole variable domain, filled in from reference TRBV7-6 and TRBJ2-3, reads GAGVSQSPRYKVTKRGQDVALRCDPISGHVSLYWYRQALGQGPEFLTYFNYEAQQDKSGLPNDRFSAERPEGSISTLTIQRTEQRDSAMYRCASSFSTGGATDTQYFGPGTRLTVL.

The chain recombines TRBV7-7 with TRBJ1-2; D might be TRBD1 (5 bases). The CDR3 consists of 16 residues. Germline assignment: CDR1 SSHAT and CDR2 FNYEAQ (reference sequence). V shed 3 bases and J shed 6 bases, with 20 bases lying between them. CDR3 residues: CASSLGDGRPFHGYTF. CDR3 nucleotide sequence: TGTGCCAGCAGCTTGGGGGACGGGAGGCCCTTCCATGGCTACACCTTC.

The J gene is TRBJ2-4, the V gene TRBV6-5; D gene ambiguous. V shed 6 bases and J shed 4 bases, with 4 bases lying between them. The CDR3 is 11 amino acids. CDR1 is MNHEY and CDR2 is SVGAGI in the germline V gene. In DNA form, the CDR3 reads TGTGCCAGCAGGGCAAAAAACATTCAGTACTTC. The encoded protein is CASRAKNIQYF.

V is TRBV27 and J is TRBJ2-7, with 12 bases that match TRBD2. Germline CDR1 reads MNHEY; CDR2 reads SMNVEV (reference sequence). This CDR3 region has 15 residues. V was clipped by 4 bases and J by 2 bases; unmatched bases: 3. CDR3 loop: CASSYRTSGTYEQYF. Written as DNA, the CDR3 is TGTGCCAGCAGTTACCGGACTAGCGGGACCTACGAGCAGTACTTC.

This clone showed up just once. This chain links TRBV5-6 with TRBJ1-5, with D unresolved. Trimming took 0 bases from V and 1 from J, leaving 8 bases between them. Germline CDR1 reads SGHDT; CDR2 reads YYEEEE. This CDR3 is 15 amino acids long. In DNA, the CDR3 is TGTGCCAGCAGCTTGGCTCCCCAGAGCAATCAGCCCCAGCATTTT. Translating gives CASSLAPQSNQPQHF.

The count of this clone is one. The rearrangement uses TRBV3-1 (or the pseudogene TRBV3-2) and TRBJ1-4, with 7 bases identical to TRBD1. V trimming: 4 bases; J trimming: 8 bases; junction bases outside the gene matches: 16. Germline CDR1 LGHDT, CDR2 YNNKEL (reference sequence). The CDR3 has 17 amino acids. The DNA of the CDR3 is TGTGCCAGCAGCCCAGGGGGTTCCGCTGCCCGGGCCGAAAAACTGTTTTTT. Translating gives CASSPGGSAARAEKLFF.

This clone has only one observation. This sequence joins TRBV13 and TRBJ1-6, with 9 bases lining up with TRBD1. Germline CDR1 PRHDT, CDR2 FYEKMQ (reference sequence). J lost 3 bases, V lost 4 bases, and 1 base had no gene match. This CDR3 spans 15 amino acids. The CDR3 sequence: CASSSTGGYNSPLHF. CDR3 in DNA: TGTGCCAGCAGCTCGACAGGGGGCTATAATTCACCCCTCCACTTT.

Ten or more counts support this clone. The chain couples TRBV4-2 to TRBJ2-5, with D tentatively TRBD1 (5 bases). Trimming took off 0 bases at V and 5 bases at J, with 10 bases between the two ends. Germline V gives CDR1 LGHNA, CDR2 YNFKEQ. This CDR3 contains 14 residues. The CDR3 bases are TGTGCCAGCAGCCAAGATCCAGGGCAGGAGACCCAGTACTTC. This encodes CASSQDPGQETQYF.

This chain joins TRBV12-3 or TRBV12-4 and TRBJ1-5; no reliable D call. Trimming removed 2 bases at V and 7 bases at J, with 6 bases between. There are 12 residues in the CDR3. For the CDR3, the DNA is TGTGCCAGCAGTTTAATAACACAGCCCCAGCATTTT. Amino acid sequence: CASSLITQPQHF.

CDR3 loop: CALNLAGALLLPQFF. CDR3 sequence (DNA): TGTGCCTTAAACCTAGCGGGGGCCCTACTTTTACCCCAGTTCTTC. This rearrangement joins TRBV30 to TRBJ2-1, with 10 bases fitting TRBD2. CDR3 length: 15 amino acids. Germline V gene data show CDR1 as GTSNPN and CDR2 as SVGIG (reference sequence). Trimming removed 7 bases from V and 13 bases from J; junction bases left unmatched: 19.

The sample holds a few counts of this clone. The rearrangement uses TRBV19 and TRBJ1-5; D uncertain. The V and J ends lost 7 bases and 0 bases respectively, with 13 bases between them. The CDR3 consists of 15 residues. Germline V lookup: CDR1 LNHDA, CDR2 SQIVND (reference sequence). The CDR3 DNA sequence: TGTGCCAGTAATTGGGCGCCGAATAGCAATCAGCCCCAGCATTTT. It yields the protein CASNWAPNSNQPQHF.